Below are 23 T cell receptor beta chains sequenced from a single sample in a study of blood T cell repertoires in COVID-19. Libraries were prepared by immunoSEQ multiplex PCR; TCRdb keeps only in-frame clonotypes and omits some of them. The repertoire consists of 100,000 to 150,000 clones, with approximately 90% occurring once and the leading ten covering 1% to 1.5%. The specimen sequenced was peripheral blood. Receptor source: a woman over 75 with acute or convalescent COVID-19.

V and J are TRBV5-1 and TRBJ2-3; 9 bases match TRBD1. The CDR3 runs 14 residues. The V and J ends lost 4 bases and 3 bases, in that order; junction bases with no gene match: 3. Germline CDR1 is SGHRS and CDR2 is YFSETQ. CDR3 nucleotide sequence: TGCGCCAGCAGCACGGGACAGGGAACAGATACGCAGTATTTT. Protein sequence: CASSTGQGTDTQYF.

CDR3 sequence (DNA): TGTGCCAGCAGCTTGGCCGGTGGAGAGACCCAGTACTTC. It yields the protein CASSLAGGETQYF. V usage is TRBV5-4 and J usage is TRBJ2-5; the D is unclear. The germline V and J ends were trimmed by 0 bases and 4 bases, with 7 bases remaining between them. The germline V gene encodes CDR1 SGHNT and CDR2 YYREEE (reference sequence). The CDR3 has 13 amino acids.

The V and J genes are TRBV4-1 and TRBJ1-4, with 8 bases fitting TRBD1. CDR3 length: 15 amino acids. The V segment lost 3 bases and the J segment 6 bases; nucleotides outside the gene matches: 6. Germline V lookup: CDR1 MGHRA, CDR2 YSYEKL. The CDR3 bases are TGCGCCAGCAGCCAGGGACAGGTTGGGGATGAAAAACTGTTTTTT. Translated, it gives CASSQGQVGDEKLFF.

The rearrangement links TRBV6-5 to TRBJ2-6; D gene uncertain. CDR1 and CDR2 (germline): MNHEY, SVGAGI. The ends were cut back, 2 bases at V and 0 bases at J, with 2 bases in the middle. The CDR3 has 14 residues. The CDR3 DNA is TGTGCCAGCAGTTACCGCTCTGGGGCCAACGTCCTGACTTTC. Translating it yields CASSYRSGANVLTF.

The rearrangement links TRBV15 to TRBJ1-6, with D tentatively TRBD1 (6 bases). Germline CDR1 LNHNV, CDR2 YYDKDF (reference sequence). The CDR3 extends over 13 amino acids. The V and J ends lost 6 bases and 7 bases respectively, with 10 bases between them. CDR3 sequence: CATSTTGNSPLHF. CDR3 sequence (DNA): TGTGCCACCAGTACCACAGGGAATTCACCCCTCCACTTT.

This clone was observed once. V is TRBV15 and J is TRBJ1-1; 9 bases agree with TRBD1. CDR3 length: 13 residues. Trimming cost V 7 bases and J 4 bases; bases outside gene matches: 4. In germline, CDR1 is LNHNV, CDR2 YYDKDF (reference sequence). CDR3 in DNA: TGTGCCACCAACCGGGACAGGGCCACTGAAGCTTTCTTT. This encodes CATNRDRATEAFF.

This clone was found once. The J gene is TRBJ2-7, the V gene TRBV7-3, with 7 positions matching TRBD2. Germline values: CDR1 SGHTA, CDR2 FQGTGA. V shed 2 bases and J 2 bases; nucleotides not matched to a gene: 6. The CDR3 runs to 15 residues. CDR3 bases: TGTGCCAGCAGCTTAGGGGCGGGAGTGGCCTACGAGCAGTACTTC. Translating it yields CASSLGAGVAYEQYF.

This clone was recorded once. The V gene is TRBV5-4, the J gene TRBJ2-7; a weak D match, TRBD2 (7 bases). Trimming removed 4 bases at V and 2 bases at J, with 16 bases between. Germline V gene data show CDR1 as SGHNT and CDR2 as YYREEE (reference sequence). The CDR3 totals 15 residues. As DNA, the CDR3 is TGTGCCAGCAGCATGGGTGGGGAGGGGGCCTACGAGCAGTACTTC. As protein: CASSMGGEGAYEQYF.

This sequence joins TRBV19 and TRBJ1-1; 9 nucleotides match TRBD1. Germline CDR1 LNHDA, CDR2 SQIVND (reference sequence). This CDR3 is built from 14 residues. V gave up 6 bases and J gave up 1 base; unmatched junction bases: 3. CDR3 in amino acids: CASRNRGQNTEAFF. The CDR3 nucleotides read TGTGCCAGTAGGAACAGGGGGCAGAACACTGAAGCTTTCTTT.

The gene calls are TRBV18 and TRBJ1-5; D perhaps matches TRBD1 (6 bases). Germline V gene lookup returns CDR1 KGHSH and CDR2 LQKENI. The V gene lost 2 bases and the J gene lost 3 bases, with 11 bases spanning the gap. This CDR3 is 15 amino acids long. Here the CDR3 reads CASSPNRVNNQPQHF. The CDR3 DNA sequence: TGTGCCAGCTCACCAAACAGGGTGAACAATCAGCCCCAGCATTTT. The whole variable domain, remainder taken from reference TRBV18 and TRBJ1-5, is NAGVMQNPRHLVRRRGQEARLRCSPMKGHSHVYWYRQLPEEGLKFMVYLQKENIIDESGMPKERFSAEFPKEGPSILRIQQVVRGDSAAYFCASSPNRVNNQPQHFGDGTRLSIL.

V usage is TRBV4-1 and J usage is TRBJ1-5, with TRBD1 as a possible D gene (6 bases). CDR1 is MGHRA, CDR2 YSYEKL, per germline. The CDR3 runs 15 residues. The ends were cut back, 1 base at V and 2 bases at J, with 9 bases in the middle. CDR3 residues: CASSQADSRNQPQHF. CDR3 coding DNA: TGCGCCAGCAGCCAAGCGGACAGCCGCAATCAGCCCCAGCATTTT.

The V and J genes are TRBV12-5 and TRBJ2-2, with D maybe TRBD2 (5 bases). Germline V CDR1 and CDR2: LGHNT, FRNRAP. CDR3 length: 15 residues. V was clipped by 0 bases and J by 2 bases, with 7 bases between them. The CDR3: CASGLVLANTGELFF. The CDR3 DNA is TGTGCTAGTGGTTTGGTCCTAGCTAACACCGGGGAGCTGTTTTTT.

The CDR3: CASSLVISNYGYTF. For the CDR3, the DNA is TGTGCCAGCAGTTTGGTCATCAGTAACTATGGCTACACCTTC. The chain links TRBV28 to TRBJ1-2; D uncertain. V lost 3 bases and J 1 base, leaving 9 bases between the germline ends. CDR1 MDHEN and CDR2 SYDVKM come from the germline V gene. The CDR3 runs 14 residues.

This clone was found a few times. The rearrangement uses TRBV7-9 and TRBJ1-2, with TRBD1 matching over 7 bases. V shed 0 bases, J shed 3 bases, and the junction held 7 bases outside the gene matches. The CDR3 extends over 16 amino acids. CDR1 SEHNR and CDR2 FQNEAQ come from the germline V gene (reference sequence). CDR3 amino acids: CASSLAGARGHYGYTF. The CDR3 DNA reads TGTGCCAGCAGCTTAGCGGGGGCTAGGGGGCACTATGGCTACACCTTC.

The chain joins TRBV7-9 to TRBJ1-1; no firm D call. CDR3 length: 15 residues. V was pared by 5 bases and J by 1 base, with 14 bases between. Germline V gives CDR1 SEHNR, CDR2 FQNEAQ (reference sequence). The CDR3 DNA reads TGTGCCAGCAGCCCCCCCTCTCGGGGGAACACTGAAGCTTTCTTT. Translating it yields CASSPPSRGNTEAFF.

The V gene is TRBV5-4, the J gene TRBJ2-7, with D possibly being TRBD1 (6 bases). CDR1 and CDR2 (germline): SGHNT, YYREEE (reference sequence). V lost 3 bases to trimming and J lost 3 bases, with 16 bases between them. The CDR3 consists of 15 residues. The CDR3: CASSSSRGAFYEQYF. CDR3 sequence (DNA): TGTGCCAGCAGCTCGTCCAGGGGAGCCTTCTACGAGCAGTACTTC.

CDR3 amino acids: CASSFEGSHNEQFF. DNA of the CDR3: TGCGCCAGCAGCTTTGAGGGCTCGCACAATGAGCAGTTCTTC. The chain joins TRBV5-1 to TRBJ2-1, with D perhaps matching TRBD2 (5 bases). The germline CDR1 and CDR2 sequences are SGHRS and YFSETQ. V was shortened by 2 bases and J by 5 bases, with 11 bases between the two germline ends. The CDR3 length is 14 residues.

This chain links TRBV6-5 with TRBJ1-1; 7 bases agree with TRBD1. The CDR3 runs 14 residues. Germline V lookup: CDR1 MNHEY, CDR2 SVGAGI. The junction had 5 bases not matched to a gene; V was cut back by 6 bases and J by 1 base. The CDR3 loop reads CASRNRGANTEAFF. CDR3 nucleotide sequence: TGTGCCAGCAGAAACAGGGGAGCGAACACTGAAGCTTTCTTT.

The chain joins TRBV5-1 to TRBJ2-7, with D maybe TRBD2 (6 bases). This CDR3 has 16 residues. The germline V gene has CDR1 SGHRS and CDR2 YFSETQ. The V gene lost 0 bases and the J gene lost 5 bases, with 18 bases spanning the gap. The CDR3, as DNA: TGCGCCAGCAGCTTGGATCCTCACAGGAGGGCCGACGAGCAGTACTTC. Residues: CASSLDPHRRADEQYF.

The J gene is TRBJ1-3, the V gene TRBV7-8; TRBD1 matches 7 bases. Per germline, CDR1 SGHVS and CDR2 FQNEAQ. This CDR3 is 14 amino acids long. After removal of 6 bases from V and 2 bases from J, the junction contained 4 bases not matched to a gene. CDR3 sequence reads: CASSPTGAGNTIYF. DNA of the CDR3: TGTGCCAGCAGTCCTACAGGGGCTGGAAACACCATATATTTT.

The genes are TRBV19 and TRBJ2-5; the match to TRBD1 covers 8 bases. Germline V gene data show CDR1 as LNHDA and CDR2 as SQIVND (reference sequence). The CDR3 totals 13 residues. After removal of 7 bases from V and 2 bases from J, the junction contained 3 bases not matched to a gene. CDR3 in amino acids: CASKRQGQETQYF. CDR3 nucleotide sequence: TGTGCCAGTAAGAGACAGGGGCAAGAGACCCAGTACTTC. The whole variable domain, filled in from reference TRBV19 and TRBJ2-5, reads DGGITQSPKYLFRKEGQNVTLSCEQNLNHDAMYWYRQDPGQGLRLIYYSQIVNDFQKGDIAEGYSVSREKKESFPLTVTSAQKNPTAFYLCASKRQGQETQYFGPGTRLLVL.

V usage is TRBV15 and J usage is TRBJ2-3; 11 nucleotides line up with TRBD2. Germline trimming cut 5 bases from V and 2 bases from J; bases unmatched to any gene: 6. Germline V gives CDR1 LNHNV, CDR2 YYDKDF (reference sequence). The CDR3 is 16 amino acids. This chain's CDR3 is CATSGGTSGVTDTQYF. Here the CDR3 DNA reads TGTGCCACCAGCGGGGGGACTAGCGGCGTCACAGATACGCAGTATTTT.

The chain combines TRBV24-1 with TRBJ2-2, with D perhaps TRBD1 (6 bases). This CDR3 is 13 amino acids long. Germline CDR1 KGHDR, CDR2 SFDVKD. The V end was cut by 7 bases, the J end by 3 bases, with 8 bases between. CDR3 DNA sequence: TGTGCCACCAGCTACAGGGACACCGGGGAGCTGTTTTTT. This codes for CATSYRDTGELFF.